This T cell receptor beta chain appears in the sequencing data of a study of shared clonotypes between healthy human individuals. This clone showed up many times. The antigen remains unidentified. The DNA input per sorted-subset replicate PCR was approximately 210 ng, corresponding to 25,000 to 35,000 T cell genomes. Assay used: immunoSEQ multiplex PCR; TCRdb lists only in-frame clones, some missing. The sample lists some 200,000 clones, approximately 65% occurring once. Within Nashville, Tennessee resided all donors, each a Caucasian adult. Germline V gene sequence: CDR1 SGHTA, CDR2 FQGNSA. CDR3 size: 15 residues. V dropped 5 bases and J dropped 2; count of bases not matched to a gene: 6. Findings of the study overall: Non-shared clonotypes showed lower generation probabilities than clonotypes common to all four donors.

The sample consisted of memory CD4+ T cells sorted from blood. The subset denotes: CD45RA-negative fraction. The chain combines TRBV7-2 with TRBJ2-3, with 8 bases matching TRBD1. The source is a man under 40 in good health. CDR3 DNA sequence: TGTGCCAGCAGCCCAGGGGGCGGGAACACAGATACGCAGTATTTT. It yields the protein CASSPGGGNTDTQYF.